This T cell receptor (beta chain) was recovered during a study of T cells in localized non-small cell lung cancer. Overall study findings and caveats: A median of approximately 57 clones ranked among the top 100 in tumor appeared in adjacent lung. Overall survival was longer when the density of T cells in the blood was higher.

Clones were read by immunoSEQ multiplex PCR, and TCRdb kept only the in-frame ones, dropping some. This sample has 6,000 or so clones; around 16% occur once, and the top ten carry about 4.8%. The table lists this clone with a few counts. The antigen remains undetermined. The V gene lost 8 bases and the J gene lost 2 bases, with 17 bases spanning the gap. The length of the CDR3 is 15 residues. From germline, CDR1 is MDHEN and CDR2 SYDVKM. The rearrangement uses TRBV28 and TRBJ2-3; perhaps TRBD2 as D (5 bases). The sequence came from a male donor aged 60 or over with stage II squamous cell lung carcinoma. Sample: normal lung tissue next to the tumor, taken before any cancer treatment. The CDR3: CASLATGLYTDTQYF. In DNA form, the CDR3 reads TGTGCCAGCTTAGCGACCGGACTTTACACAGATACGCAGTATTTT. Using reference TRBV28 and TRBJ2-3 for the parts outside the CDR3, the full variable domain is DVKVTQSSRYLVKRTGEKVFLECVQDMDHENMFWYRQDPGLGLRLIYFSYDVKMKEKGDIPEGYSVSREKKERFSLILESASTNQTSMYLCASLATGLYTDTQYFGPGTRLTVL.